The 6 T cell receptor beta chains reported below all come from one sample, sequenced in a study of blood T cell repertoires in COVID-19. Produced via immunoSEQ multiplex PCR; TCRdb's table is partial and in-frame only. The data contain 150,000 to 200,000 clones, roughly 82% of them seen just once; the ten biggest clones take up roughly 6.4%. What was sequenced was peripheral blood. These receptors were collected from a woman in her forties with COVID-19, enrolled during active disease.

V is TRBV5-1 and J is TRBJ2-3; 8 bases align to TRBD2. With V trimmed by 0 bases and J by 1 base, 4 bases remained unmatched. Per germline, CDR1 SGHRS and CDR2 YFSETQ. CDR3 length: 16 residues. CDR3 bases: TGCGCCAGCAGCTTGGGACTAGCGTTCGGCACAGATACGCAGTATTTT. It specifies CASSLGLAFGTDTQYF.

The chain links TRBV6-1 to TRBJ2-5; TRBD2 agrees at 16 bases. The CDR3 totals 20 residues. J gave up 6 bases and V 1 base, and 14 bases lay outside the gene matches. Germline V gene sequence: CDR1 MNHNS, CDR2 SASEGT. CDR3 sequence: CASSEDTSGTSGGAIQTQYF. Written as DNA, the CDR3 is TGTGCCAGCAGTGAAGACACCTCCGGGACTAGCGGGGGGGCGATACAGACCCAGTACTTC.

V is TRBV5-1 and J is TRBJ2-7; 9 nucleotides line up with TRBD2. The CDR3 covers 16 residues. Trimming at V came to 4 bases and at J to 2 bases, leaving 10 bases not matched to a gene. Germline-derived CDR1 and CDR2 are SGHRS and YFSETQ. CDR3 in DNA: TGCGCCAGCAGCCTGTGGACTAGCGATCTTCCCTACGAGCAGTACTTC. Protein sequence: CASSLWTSDLPYEQYF. Full variable domain (missing parts from reference TRBV5-1 and TRBJ2-7): KAGVTQTPRYLIKTRGQQVTLSCSPISGHRSVSWYQQTPGQGLQFLFEYFSETQRNKGNFPGRFSGRQFSNSRSEMNVSTLELGDSALYLCASSLWTSDLPYEQYFGPGTRLTVT.

The gene calls are TRBV5-1 and TRBJ1-1, with D possibly matching TRBD1 (6 bases). The CDR3 covers 14 residues. CDR1 and CDR2 (germline): SGHRS, YFSETQ. Trimming took off 0 bases at V and 7 bases at J, with 13 bases between the two ends. The CDR3 DNA reads as TGCGCCAGCAGCTTGGTGGCAGGGGAACTTGAAGCTTTCTTT. Translating it yields CASSLVAGELEAFF. The full variable domain, rest sourced from reference TRBV5-1 and TRBJ1-1, is KAGVTQTPRYLIKTRGQQVTLSCSPISGHRSVSWYQQTPGQGLQFLFEYFSETQRNKGNFPGRFSGRQFSNSRSEMNVSTLELGDSALYLCASSLVAGELEAFFGQGTRLTVV.

As DNA, the CDR3 is TGTGCCAGCAGTGTACAGGGTGACACTGAAGCTTTCTTT. It is translated as CASSVQGDTEAFF. This sequence joins TRBV2 and TRBJ1-1, with D tentatively TRBD1 (6 bases). With 4 bases removed from V and 3 bases from J, the gap between germline ends came to 9 bases. The CDR3 totals 13 residues. Germline-derived CDR1 and CDR2 are SNHLY and FYNNEI. Together with reference TRBV2 and TRBJ1-1, the CDR3 gives the full variable domain: EPEVTQTPSHQVTQMGQEVILRCVPISNHLYFYWYRQILGQKVEFLVSFYNNEISEKSEIFDDQFSVERPDGSNFTLKIRSTKLEDSAMYFCASSVQGDTEAFFGQGTRLTVV.

V gene TRBV7-8 combines with J gene TRBJ1-1; D is perhaps TRBD1 (5 bases). CDR1 is SGHVS, CDR2 FQNEAQ, per germline. Trimming took off 3 bases at V and 3 bases at J, with 11 bases between the two ends. CDR3 length: 14 residues. The CDR3 loop is CASSFIGGDTEAFF. In DNA form, the CDR3 reads TGTGCCAGCAGCTTTATAGGAGGGGACACTGAAGCTTTCTTT.